One sample yielded the 11 T cell receptor beta chains listed below, sequenced in a study of OX40 agonist ivuxolimab in advanced cancers. TCRdb's table, derived via immunoSEQ multiplex PCR, lists solely in-frame clones and lacks some. The sample records several thousand clones, approximately 70% being singletons. Here the sequenced sample was CD4+ or CD8+ T cells sorted from blood, taken in a trial of the OX40 agonist ivuxolimab. The receptors shown here come from an adult with an advanced solid tumor such as melanoma, head and neck, liver or kidney cancer.

The chain joins TRBV15 to TRBJ2-6; perhaps D is TRBD1 or TRBD2 (5 bases each). This CDR3 spans 15 amino acids. The V gene lost 0 bases and the J gene lost 3 bases, with 6 bases spanning the gap. CDR1 and CDR2 (germline): LNHNV, YYDKDF (reference sequence). For the CDR3, the DNA is TGTGCCACCAGCAGAGAGGGGGATGGGGCCAACGTCCTGACTTTC. This translates into CATSREGDGANVLTF.

The CDR3 sequence is CAWSFGTSSYEQYF. In DNA form, the CDR3 reads TGTGCCTGGAGCTTCGGCACGAGCTCCTACGAGCAGTACTTC. The V gene is TRBV30, the J gene TRBJ2-7, with D unresolved. V lost 3 bases and J 0 bases, leaving 12 bases between the germline ends. This CDR3 has 14 amino acids. CDR1 is GTSNPN and CDR2 is SVGIG in the germline V gene (reference sequence).

This clone came up many times. The J gene is TRBJ2-7, the V gene TRBV28; D gene uncertain. The germline V gene has CDR1 MDHEN and CDR2 SYDVKM. With 9 bases removed from V and 1 base from J, the gap between germline ends came to 22 bases. CDR3 length: 16 residues. The DNA for the CDR3 is TGTGCCAGTTCATTCCCGGGTCCAGACTTTTCCTACGAGCAGTACTTC. This translates into CASSFPGPDFSYEQYF.

J is TRBJ2-1 and V is TRBV18; 7 bases match TRBD2. CDR3 length equals 19 residues. The junction had 11 bases not matched to a gene; V was cut back by 0 bases and J by 0 bases. Germline loops: CDR1 KGHSH, CDR2 LQKENI. CDR3 amino acids: CASSPPSASGVPSYNEQFF. DNA of the CDR3: TGTGCCAGCTCACCACCGTCTGCTAGCGGCGTCCCCTCCTACAATGAGCAGTTCTTC. The whole variable domain, filled in from reference TRBV18 and TRBJ2-1, reads NAGVMQNPRHLVRRRGQEARLRCSPMKGHSHVYWYRQLPEEGLKFMVYLQKENIIDESGMPKERFSAEFPKEGPSILRIQQVVRGDSAAYFCASSPPSASGVPSYNEQFFGPGTRLTVL.

The chain employs TRBV30 and TRBJ1-2; D uncertain. CDR1 is GTSNPN, CDR2 SVGIG, per germline (reference sequence). This CDR3 is 13 amino acids long. Trimming shortened V by 3 bases and J by 4 bases, and 12 bases separated the two germline ends. CDR3 region: CAWSRGSGYGYTF. Here the CDR3 DNA reads TGTGCCTGGAGCCGCGGGTCTGGCTATGGCTACACCTTC.

This clone was counted a few times. V gene TRBV9 combines with J gene TRBJ1-2; D is perhaps TRBD1 (5 bases). CDR3 length: 15 amino acids. Germline V gives CDR1 SGDLS, CDR2 YYNGEE. The V end was cut by 4 bases, the J end by 5 bases, with 18 bases between. The DNA for the CDR3 is TGTGCCAGCAGCCAATCCCGAAGCGAGGGGTATGGCTACACCTTC. It codes for CASSQSRSEGYGYTF.

The chain recombines TRBV27 with TRBJ2-3; weak D call: TRBD2 (6 bases). There are 14 residues in the CDR3. The V end was cut by 5 bases, the J end by 2 bases, with 11 bases between. CDR1 is MNHEY and CDR2 is SMNVEV in the germline V gene (reference sequence). DNA of the CDR3: TGTGCCAGCAGTCCCTGGGGGGACACAGATACGCAGTATTTT. Its protein is CASSPWGDTDTQYF.

The chain joins TRBV19 to TRBJ1-4, with unresolved D. Germline V gives CDR1 LNHDA, CDR2 SQIVND (reference sequence). This CDR3 has 14 residues. The V end lost 3 bases, the J end lost 9 bases, and 14 bases lay between the germline ends. CDR3 sequence reads: CASSIESEGQKLFF. Here the CDR3 DNA reads TGTGCCAGTAGTATTGAATCGGAGGGTCAAAAACTGTTTTTT.

The chain uses TRBV29-1 and TRBJ1-2; TRBD1 matches at 7 bases. Germline V CDR1 and CDR2: SQVTM, ANQGSEA. There are 13 residues in the CDR3. Trimming at V came to 5 bases and at J to 5 bases, leaving 8 bases not matched to a gene. This CDR3 reads CSVKGGASYGYTF. Written as DNA, the CDR3 is TGCAGCGTTAAAGGGGGCGCCAGTTATGGCTACACCTTC.

V is TRBV7-9 and J is TRBJ1-5, with D uncertain. V was cut by 3 bases and J by 6 bases, with 12 bases left in between. Germline CDR1 SEHNR, CDR2 FQNEAQ (reference sequence). There are 14 residues in the CDR3. CDR3 residues: CASSLEGKGQPQHF. The CDR3 DNA reads TGTGCCAGCAGCTTGGAGGGAAAGGGTCAGCCCCAGCATTTT.

This clone was seen at least ten times. The chain couples TRBV6-4 to TRBJ2-3; 9 bases fit TRBD2. Germline V gene lookup returns CDR1 MRHNA and CDR2 SNTAGT. V gave up 4 bases and J gave up 1 base; unmatched junction bases: 0. CDR3 size: 14 residues. The CDR3 bases are TGTGCCAGCAGTGGGACTAGCGGCACAGATACGCAGTATTTT. Translating it yields CASSGTSGTDTQYF.